Following are 29 T cell receptor beta chains from one sample sequenced in a study of blood T cells in healthy people across ages. A second PCR of 7 to 11 cycles used a sample-barcoded 5' primer and a J-beta primer mix. Each CDR3 protein is one row after TCRdb ran MiXCR on the 5' RACE reads. The sample carries 800,000 or so distinct CDR3 sequences, less than 80% recorded once. The sequenced sample was blood. These receptors originate from a man aged 30 to 39 in good health.

The V call is TRBV4-2, the J call TRBJ2-7, with TRBD2 identical over 8 bases. Germline values: CDR1 LGHNA, CDR2 YNFKEQ. This CDR3 has 17 residues. The ends lost 0 bases at V and 0 bases at J; junction bases unmatched: 7. Here the CDR3 DNA reads TGTGCCAGCAGCCAAGAGGGCGGGGGGTCGTACTCCTACGAGCAGTACTTC. Translation: CASSQEGGGSYSYEQYF.

The V and J genes are TRBV12-3 or TRBV12-4 and TRBJ2-3, with D perhaps given as TRBD1 or TRBD2 (6 bases each). The CDR3 consists of 17 residues. With 3 bases removed from V and 1 base from J, the gap between germline ends came to 17 bases. In nucleotides, the CDR3 is TGTGCCAGCAGTTTCCGAGGGGGGCTCGGGGGCACAGATACGCAGTATTTT. It is translated as CASSFRGGLGGTDTQYF.

This clonotype appeared a single time. J is TRBJ1-2 and V is TRBV5-6; possibly TRBD1 for D (6 bases). The CDR3 has 12 amino acids. V was trimmed by 7 bases and J by 8 bases, leaving 15 bases between them. Germline V lookup: CDR1 SGHDT, CDR2 YYEEEE. CDR3 residues: CASRYGGGGYTF. The CDR3 DNA reads as TGTGCCAGCCGATACGGGGGGGGCGGCTACACCTTC. The variable domain in full, with the rest retrieved from reference TRBV5-6 and TRBJ1-2, is DAGVTQSPTHLIKTRGQQVTLRCSPKSGHDTVSWYQQALGQGPQFIFQYYEEEERQRGNFPDRFSGHQFPNYSSELNVNALLLGDSALYLCASRYGGGGYTFGSGTRLTVV.

The chain recombines TRBV6-2 or TRBV6-3 with TRBJ1-6; 11 nucleotides align to TRBD1. Germline V gene data show CDR1 as MNHEY and CDR2 as SVGEGT. With V trimmed by 6 bases and J by 11 bases, 12 bases remained unmatched. CDR3 length: 16 amino acids. The CDR3 region is CASSHDRAGQGAPLHF. For the CDR3, the DNA is TGTGCCAGCAGCCACGACAGGGCGGGACAGGGGGCACCCCTCCACTTT.

The chain has TRBV9 and TRBJ2-5, with D perhaps TRBD1 (6 bases). Germline V gives CDR1 SGDLS, CDR2 YYNGEE. The CDR3 loop spans 14 amino acids. With 1 base removed from V and 4 bases from J, the gap between germline ends came to 11 bases. CDR3 DNA: TGTGCCAGCAGCGTAACAGGGAGTGCAGAGACCCAGTACTTC. This sequence encodes CASSVTGSAETQYF.

In this sample, this clonotype turned up a few times. The V call is TRBV7-2, the J call TRBJ2-7; 11 positions match TRBD1. V lost 5 bases to trimming and J lost 2 bases; unmatched junction nucleotides: 8. The CDR3 runs to 16 residues. The germline CDR1 and CDR2 sequences are SGHTA and FQGNSA. CDR3 nucleotide sequence: TGTGCCAGCAGCCTTAGCGCGGGACAGGGGGCCTACGAGCAGTACTTC. Translating gives CASSLSAGQGAYEQYF.

This clonotype appeared many times. This sequence joins TRBV12-3 or TRBV12-4 and TRBJ1-1; no clear D gene. V was pared by 4 bases and J by 4 bases, with 7 bases between. The CDR3 length is 12 residues. The CDR3: CASSSEVTEAFF. The CDR3 bases are TGTGCCAGCAGTTCTGAGGTCACTGAAGCTTTCTTT.

This rearrangement joins TRBV6-6 to TRBJ2-7, with 9 bases aligning to TRBD1. CDR1 and CDR2 (germline): MNHNY, SVGAGI (reference sequence). The CDR3 is 15 residues long. V lost 8 bases and J lost 3; bases outside the gene matches: 11. In nucleotides, the CDR3 is TGTGCCAGCCGTGGGGGGACAGGGAGCCGCTACGAGCAGTACTTC. Its protein is CASRGGTGSRYEQYF.

This chain links TRBV28 with TRBJ2-7; D ambiguous. Germline assignment: CDR1 MDHEN and CDR2 SYDVKM. The CDR3 length is 9 residues. V lost 9 bases, J lost 4 bases, and 4 bases lay in between. The CDR3 sequence: CARLYEQYF. The CDR3 DNA reads as TGTGCCAGGCTATACGAGCAGTACTTC. The whole variable domain, filled in from reference TRBV28 and TRBJ2-7, reads DVKVTQSSRYLVKRTGEKVFLECVQDMDHENMFWYRQDPGLGLRLIYFSYDVKMKEKGDIPEGYSVSREKKERFSLILESASTNQTSMYLCARLYEQYFGPGTRLTVT.

This clonotype was detected a few times. V usage is TRBV20-1 and J usage is TRBJ2-7; 15 bases align to TRBD2. The end of the DNA aligns better with TRBJ2-5, so the J call may be wrong. The CDR3 is 16 residues long. Per the germline V gene, CDR1 is DFQATT and CDR2 is SNEGSKA (reference sequence). The chain's CDR3 is CSARALGLAGGKTQYF. The DNA for the CDR3 is TGCAGTGCTAGAGCGTTGGGACTAGCGGGGGGAAAGACCCAGTACTTC.

The chain combines TRBV28 with TRBJ2-7; 11 bases map to TRBD2. The V and J ends lost 4 bases and 3 bases, in that order; junction bases with no gene match: 5. In germline, CDR1 is MDHEN, CDR2 SYDVKM. The CDR3 has 15 amino acids. CDR3 bases: TGTGCCAGCAGTTCGCTAGCGGGGGGATACTACGAGCAGTACTTC. Its protein is CASSSLAGGYYEQYF.

This clonotype was seen at least ten times. The chain combines TRBV7-9 with TRBJ2-7, with D tentatively TRBD1 (6 bases). V shed 5 bases and J shed 6 bases, with 11 bases lying between them. The CDR3 sequence is 12 residues long. Germline values: CDR1 SEHNR, CDR2 FQNEAQ (reference sequence). CDR3 loop: CASSLTGTEQYF. The CDR3 region has the DNA TGTGCCAGCAGCCTTACAGGGACCGAGCAGTACTTC.

The rearrangement uses TRBV27 and TRBJ2-7; 15 bases fit TRBD2. The last part of the DNA fits TRBJ2-5 better; the J call may be wrong. The germline gives CDR1 MNHEY, CDR2 SMNVEV (reference sequence). CDR3 length: 18 residues. CDR3: CASSPTPGLAGGGETQYF. CDR3 nucleotide sequence: TGTGCCAGCAGTCCAACTCCGGGACTAGCGGGGGGCGGAGAGACCCAGTACTTC.

The chain employs TRBV29-1 and TRBJ2-1; 9 nucleotides align to TRBD1. The J segment lost 6 bases and the V segment lost 6 bases, leaving 6 bases of the junction unmatched. The CDR3 is 13 residues long. Germline V gene sequence: CDR1 SQVTM, CDR2 ANQGSEA. The CDR3 sequence: CSVAGTGINEQFF. CDR3 nucleotides: TGCAGCGTCGCCGGGACAGGGATCAATGAGCAGTTCTTC.

V gene TRBV29-1 combines with J gene TRBJ1-2; TRBD1 might be the D (6 bases). The CDR3 extends over 12 amino acids. Germline V gene data show CDR1 as SQVTM and CDR2 as ANQGSEA. The ends were cut back, 4 bases at V and 8 bases at J, with 14 bases in the middle. The DNA for the CDR3 is TGCAGCGTTGTAAGGGGGGCCGGGGGCTACACCTTC. Residues: CSVVRGAGGYTF.

V usage is TRBV12-3 or TRBV12-4 and J usage is TRBJ2-7; tentatively, D is TRBD1 or TRBD2 (5 bases each). The J call may be wrong; the DNA end is better matched by TRBJ2-5. The CDR3 is 13 amino acids. The CDR3 sequence: CASTGVGGVTQYF. The CDR3 DNA sequence: TGTGCCAGCACCGGAGTTGGGGGAGTGACCCAGTACTTC.

V is TRBV11-1 and J is TRBJ1-2, with D possibly matching TRBD1 (5 bases). The CDR3 has 15 residues. With 1 base removed from V and 2 bases from J, the gap between germline ends came to 11 bases. Germline CDR1 SGHAT, CDR2 FQDESV (reference sequence). The CDR3 nucleotides are TGTGCCAGCAGCTTAGAACGTACAGGAAACTATGGCTACACCTTC. The encoded protein is CASSLERTGNYGYTF.

This chain connects TRBV6-5 to TRBJ2-1; D is unclear. This CDR3 comprises 14 residues. Trimming took 2 bases from V and 4 from J, leaving 9 bases between them. Germline lookup yields CDR1 MNHEY and CDR2 SVGAGI. For the CDR3, the DNA is TGTGCCAGCAGTTACCCGGACGGGTACAATGAGCAGTTCTTC. Translation: CASSYPDGYNEQFF.

Only a few counts were recorded for this clonotype. The rearrangement joins TRBV7-6 to TRBJ2-3; possibly TRBD2 for D (5 bases). Germline V gene lookup returns CDR1 SGHVS and CDR2 FNYEAQ. V shed 5 bases and J shed 6 bases, with 18 bases lying between them. The CDR3 sequence is 15 residues long. The CDR3 protein is CASSISTRLHDTQYF. In DNA, the CDR3 is TGTGCCAGCAGCATTAGCACTAGGTTGCATGATACGCAGTATTTT.

This clonotype was seen only a few times. This sequence joins TRBV20-1 and TRBJ2-5, with D possibly being TRBD1 or TRBD2 (7 bases each). Matching the DNA end better, TRBJ2-7 makes the J call doubtful. The CDR3 runs to 13 residues. In germline, CDR1 is DFQATT, CDR2 SNEGSKA (reference sequence). The CDR3 reads CSARGGGDYEQYF. The DNA of the CDR3 is TGCAGTGCTAGGGGAGGGGGCGACTACGAGCAGTACTTC.

This clonotype came up once. The chain employs TRBV7-9 and TRBJ2-3; TRBD1 agrees at 7 bases. This CDR3 spans 15 amino acids. V dropped 3 bases and J dropped 2; count of bases not matched to a gene: 5. Germline V gene lookup returns CDR1 SEHNR and CDR2 FQNEAQ (reference sequence). This chain's CDR3 is CASSFLGGFTDTQYF. CDR3 DNA sequence: TGTGCCAGCAGCTTCCTAGGGGGCTTCACAGATACGCAGTATTTT.

J is TRBJ2-1 and V is TRBV6-2 or TRBV6-3; possible D gene TRBD1, 6 bases. V lost 5 bases and J 4 bases, leaving 12 bases between the germline ends. There are 14 residues in the CDR3. Germline V lookup: CDR1 MNHEY, CDR2 SVGEGT. The CDR3 DNA sequence: TGTGCCAGCAGTGACAGGCTTACTTACAATGAGCAGTTCTTC. Protein sequence: CASSDRLTYNEQFF.

There are a few counts of this clonotype. The chain couples TRBV7-2 to TRBJ2-7, with 9 bases lining up with TRBD2. Germline values: CDR1 SGHTA, CDR2 FQGNSA. V was pared by 5 bases and J by 2 bases, with 4 bases of the junction left unmatched. CDR3 size: 14 residues. The CDR3 region is CASSALAGAYEQYF. For the CDR3, the DNA is TGTGCCAGCAGCGCACTAGCGGGCGCCTACGAGCAGTACTTC.

The chain couples TRBV7-9 to TRBJ1-6; D is ambiguous. Germline CDR1 reads SEHNR; CDR2 reads FQNEAQ (reference sequence). V lost 5 bases, J lost 8 bases, and 7 bases lay in between. The CDR3 totals 12 residues. CDR3 loop: CASSLGHSPLHF. The CDR3 bases are TGTGCCAGCAGCCTCGGGCATTCACCCCTCCACTTT.

The rearrangement joins TRBV4-2 to TRBJ1-6; D gene uncertain. V was pared by 1 base and J by 8 bases, with 12 bases between. CDR1 is LGHNA, CDR2 YNFKEQ, per germline. CDR3 length: 15 amino acids. The CDR3 DNA reads TGTGCCAGCAGCCAAGTTGTACGGATTGATTCACCCCTCCACTTT. Translated, it gives CASSQVVRIDSPLHF.

Of note for this clonotype: Germline is not matched at one junction end, which may reflect a read error. J is TRBJ2-6 and V is TRBV29-1; tentative D call: TRBD1 (5 bases). This CDR3 contains 14 residues. Germline CDR1 SQVTM, CDR2 ANQGSEA. Written as DNA, the CDR3 is TGCAGCGTTGAAGAGTGGTCTGGGGCCAACGTCCCGACTTTC. It codes for CSVEEWSGANVPTF.

The CDR3 is CSVGTAETQYF. The CDR3 DNA follows: TGCAGCGTTGGGACAGCAGAGACCCAGTACTTC. The J gene is TRBJ2-4, the V gene TRBV29-1, with a tentative D call TRBD1 (6 bases). The J call may be wrong; the DNA end is better matched by TRBJ2-5. CDR3 length equals 11 residues. Germline lookup yields CDR1 SQVTM and CDR2 ANQGSEA.

The chain uses TRBV5-4 and TRBJ2-4; maybe TRBD1 (6 bases). V dropped 1 base and J dropped 9 bases, with 14 bases sitting between them. The CDR3 is 14 residues long. Germline V gene lookup returns CDR1 SGHNT and CDR2 YYREEE (reference sequence). CDR3 in amino acids: CASSLMGAEFIQYF. As DNA, the CDR3 is TGTGCCAGCAGCTTGATGGGGGCGGAATTCATTCAGTACTTC.

This clonotype turned up a few times. This chain connects TRBV10-3 to TRBJ2-7; D remains unclear. There are 13 residues in the CDR3. The V and J ends lost 6 bases and 5 bases respectively, with 14 bases between them. Germline lookup yields CDR1 ENHRY and CDR2 SYGVKD. DNA for the CDR3: TGTGCCATCAGGGACGCGAGTATACACGAGCAGTACTTC. It specifies CAIRDASIHEQYF.